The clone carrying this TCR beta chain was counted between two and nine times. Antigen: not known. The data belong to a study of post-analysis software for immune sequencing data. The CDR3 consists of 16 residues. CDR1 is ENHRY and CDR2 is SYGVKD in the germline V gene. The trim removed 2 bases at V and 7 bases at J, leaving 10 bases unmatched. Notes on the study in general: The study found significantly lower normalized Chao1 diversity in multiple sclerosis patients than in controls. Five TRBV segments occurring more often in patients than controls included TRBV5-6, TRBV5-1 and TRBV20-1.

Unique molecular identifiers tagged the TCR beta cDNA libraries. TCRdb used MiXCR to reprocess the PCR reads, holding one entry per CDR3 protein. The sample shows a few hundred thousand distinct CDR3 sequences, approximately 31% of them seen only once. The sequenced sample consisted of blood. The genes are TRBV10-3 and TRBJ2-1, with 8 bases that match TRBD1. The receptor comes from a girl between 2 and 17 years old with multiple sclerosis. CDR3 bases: TGTGCCATCAGTGAGGGGCCTCGGACAGGGAAGAATGAGCAGTTCTTC. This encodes CAISEGPRTGKNEQFF.